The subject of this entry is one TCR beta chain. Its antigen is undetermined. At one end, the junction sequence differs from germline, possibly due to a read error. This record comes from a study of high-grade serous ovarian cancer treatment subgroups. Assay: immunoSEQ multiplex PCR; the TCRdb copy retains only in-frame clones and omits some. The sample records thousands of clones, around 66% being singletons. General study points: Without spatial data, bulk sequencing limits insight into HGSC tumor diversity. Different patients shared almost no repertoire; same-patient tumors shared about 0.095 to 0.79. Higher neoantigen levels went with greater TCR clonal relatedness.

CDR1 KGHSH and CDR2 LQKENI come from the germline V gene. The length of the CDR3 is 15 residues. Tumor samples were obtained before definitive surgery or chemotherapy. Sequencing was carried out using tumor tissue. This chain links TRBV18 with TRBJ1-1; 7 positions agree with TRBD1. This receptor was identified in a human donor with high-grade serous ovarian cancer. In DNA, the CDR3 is TGTGCCAGCTCCCCACGGACAGGTCGGAACACTGAAGCTTTCTTT. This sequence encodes CASSPRTGRNTEAFF.